A selection of T cell receptor beta chains follows, all from one sample in a study of T cell changes during pregnancy in multiple sclerosis. The protocol was immunoSEQ multiplex PCR, while the TCRdb copy is restricted to in-frame clones and leaves out a portion. The sample has some 80,000 clones; 80% to 90% are singletons. Material: peripheral blood, obtained in the first trimester of pregnancy. These receptors originate from a female donor in good health, enrolled as a control in a pregnancy study. Each CDR3 is given with its conserved first and last residue. Each record gives: D gene, V gene, clone size, J gene, CDR3 protein, CDR3 DNA. A D gene is named only where the DNA matches it firmly. Not all rows give a size; the values are once, few, many and, for expanded clones, a class.

TRBD1	TRBV27	NA	TRBJ1-2	CASSLSPGGGYGYTF	TGTGCCAGCAGTTTATCACCAGGGGGCGGGTATGGCTACACCTTC
TRBD2	TRBV7-2	NA	TRBJ2-7	CASSLAAGGSSYEQYF	TGTGCCAGCAGCTTAGCGGCGGGAGGTTCCTCCTACGAGCAGTACTTC
NA	TRBV19	once	TRBJ1-2	CASSMAGILGYTF	TGTGCCAGTAGTATGGCGGGGATCCTGGGCTACACCTTC
NA	TRBV28	NA	TRBJ1-1	CASTKRGASGTEAFF	TGTGCCAGCACCAAACGGGGGGCTTCGGGGACTGAAGCTTTCTTT
NA	TRBV7-9	NA	TRBJ2-7	CASSHAGGSYEQYF	TGTGCCAGCAGCCACGCCGGGGGCTCCTACGAGCAGTACTTC
NA	TRBV2	NA	TRBJ2-4	CASSESGGTAKNIQYF	TGTGCCAGCAGTGAATCAGGGGGGACTGCCAAAAACATTCAGTACTTC
TRBD1	TRBV6-4	NA	TRBJ1-2	CASSDSFTGGQNYGYTF	TGTGCCAGCAGTGACTCTTTCACAGGGGGCCAGAACTATGGCTACACCTTC
TRBD2	TRBV5-4	NA	TRBJ2-3	CASSALAGGRTDTQYF	TGTGCCAGCAGCGCCTTAGCGGGGGGCCGGACAGATACGCAGTATTTT
TRBD2	TRBV27	NA	TRBJ2-2	CASSPPASGFTGELFF	TGTGCCAGCAGTCCCCCGGCTAGCGGGTTCACCGGGGAGCTGTTTTTT
NA	TRBV4-1	NA	TRBJ2-7	CASSQDVGGSLYEQYF	TGCGCCAGCAGCCAAGATGTTGGAGGGTCCCTCTACGAGCAGTACTTC
NA	TRBV2	NA	TRBJ1-5	CASSEPRGGSQPQHF	TGTGCCAGCAGTGAACCGCGGGGAGGGAGCCAGCCCCAGCATTTT
NA	TRBV5-5	NA	TRBJ2-5	CASSTRYPTVKETQYF	TGTGCCAGCAGCACCCGATATCCGACAGTGAAAGAGACCCAGTACTTC
NA	TRBV11-2	NA	TRBJ2-7	CASSSGQPYEQYF	TGTGCCAGCAGCTCTGGACAGCCCTACGAGCAGTACTTC
NA	TRBV19	NA	TRBJ1-3	CASLRGAGVNSGNTIYF	TGTGCCAGCCTTCGCGGGGCGGGGGTAAACTCTGGAAACACCATATATTTT
TRBD1	TRBV6-5	NA	TRBJ1-1	CASRGGQSNTEAFF	TGTGCCAGCAGGGGGGGACAGTCGAACACTGAAGCTTTCTTT
TRBD2	TRBV7-9	few	TRBJ2-7	CASSLDGLAGREQYF	TGTGCCAGCAGCTTGGATGGTCTAGCGGGGAGAGAGCAGTACTTC
NA	TRBV19	NA	TRBJ1-1	CASSILSPVEAFF	TGTGCCAGTAGTATCCTAAGCCCGGTTGAAGCTTTCTTT
TRBD2	TRBV4-3	NA	TRBJ2-1	CASSQGLAGDYEQFF	TGCGCCAGCAGCCAAGGACTAGCGGGAGACTATGAGCAGTTCTTC
NA	TRBV6-1	NA	TRBJ2-7	CASSEPVGGYGEQYF	TGTGCCAGCAGTGAACCCGTGGGGGGTTATGGCGAGCAGTACTTC
NA	TRBV27	NA	TRBJ1-2	CASRQYNRGPKGYTF	TGTGCCAGCAGGCAATACAATAGGGGTCCTAAAGGCTACACCTTC
TRBD2	TRBV5-1	NA	TRBJ2-5	CASSSISGSQETQYF	TGCGCCAGCAGCTCAATTAGCGGGAGTCAAGAGACCCAGTACTTC
TRBD1	TRBV5-4	NA	TRBJ2-2	CASSRTDRGRNGELFF	TGTGCCAGCAGCCGGACGGACAGGGGGCGTAACGGGGAGCTGTTTTTT
TRBD2	TRBV7-9	NA	TRBJ2-2	CASSLPLAGDTGELFF	TGTGCCAGCAGCTTACCACTAGCGGGGGACACCGGGGAGCTGTTTTTT
NA	TRBV5-6	NA	TRBJ2-7	CASSPERGEQYF	TGTGCCAGCAGCCCCGAAAGGGGCGAGCAGTACTTC
TRBD1	TRBV5-4	NA	TRBJ1-6	CASQGQPNSPLHF	TGTGCCAGCCAGGGACAGCCAAATTCACCCCTCCACTTT
TRBD1	TRBV7-6	NA	TRBJ1-1	CASSPVRGSNTEAFF	TGTGCCAGCAGCCCCGTCAGGGGGTCGAACACTGAAGCTTTCTTT
NA	TRBV6-5	NA	TRBJ2-7	CASSTSGTFTYEQYF	TGTGCCAGCAGTACCTCCGGGACTTTCACCTACGAGCAGTACTTC
NA	TRBV30	NA	TRBJ2-5	CAWSVGREQYF	TGTGCCTGGAGTGTGGGACGGGAGCAGTACTTC
TRBD2	TRBV19	NA	TRBJ2-5	CASSRSGGPQETQYF	TGTGCCAGTAGTCGGAGCGGGGGGCCCCAAGAGACCCAGTACTTC
NA	TRBV4-3	NA	TRBJ2-3	CASSQEAGRGNPDTQYF	TGCGCCAGCAGCCAAGAAGCCGGCAGGGGAAATCCAGATACGCAGTATTTT
NA	TRBV11-2	NA	TRBJ2-6	CASGPTSGANVLTF	TGTGCCAGCGGGCCGACGTCTGGGGCCAACGTCCTGACTTTC
TRBD1	TRBV12-5	once	TRBJ1-2	CASGFVLRGQGGYTF	TGTGCTAGTGGTTTCGTCCTCAGGGGGCAAGGAGGCTACACCTTC
TRBD1	TRBV5-1	NA	TRBJ1-2	CASSLEGQGASYGYTF	TGCGCCAGCAGCTTGGAGGGCCAGGGGGCGAGCTATGGCTACACCTTC
TRBD2	TRBV6-5	NA	TRBJ2-1	CASSSGTSGYNEQFF	TGTGCCAGCAGCTCCGGGACTAGCGGATACAATGAGCAGTTCTTC